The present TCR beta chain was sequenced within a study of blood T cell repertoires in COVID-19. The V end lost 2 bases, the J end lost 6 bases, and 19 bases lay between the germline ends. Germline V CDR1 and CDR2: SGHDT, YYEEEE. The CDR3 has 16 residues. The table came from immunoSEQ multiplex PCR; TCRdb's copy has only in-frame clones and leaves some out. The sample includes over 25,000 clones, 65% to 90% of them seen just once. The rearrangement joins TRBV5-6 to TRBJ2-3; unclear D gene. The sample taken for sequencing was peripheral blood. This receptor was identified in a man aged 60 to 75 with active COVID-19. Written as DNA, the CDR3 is TGTGCCAGCAGCTTTAGGCGGATGAGGTTGGCGGATACGCAGTATTTT. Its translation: CASSFRRMRLADTQYF. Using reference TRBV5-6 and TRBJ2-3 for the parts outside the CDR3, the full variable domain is DAGVTQSPTHLIKTRGQQVTLRCSPKSGHDTVSWYQQALGQGPQFIFQYYEEEERQRGNFPDRFSGHQFPNYSSELNVNALLLGDSALYLCASSFRRMRLADTQYFGPGTRLTVL.